The text below deals with one TCR beta chain. What it recognizes is unknown. The sample originates from a study of cytomegalovirus exposure and HLA in healthy donors. General study points: The study put about 180 TCR beta chains on its list as cytomegalovirus-associated.

Profiling relied on immunoSEQ multiplex PCR, and the TCRdb table lists in-frame clones only, not all of them. The sample holds more than 200,000 clones; less than 95% are singletons and the top ten take around 3.1%. The TCR was taken from a woman in her 30s in good health and CMV-seronegative. What was sequenced was PBMCs.

CDR3 in amino acids: CASSLGTGSGQPQHF. The CDR3 region has the DNA TGTGCCAGCAGTTTAGGGACGGGATCCGGCCAGCCCCAGCATTTT. This chain uses TRBV27 with TRBJ1-5, with a possible D match to TRBD1 (5 bases). The germline V gene encodes CDR1 MNHEY and CDR2 SMNVEV (reference sequence). The CDR3 has 15 amino acids. Trimming removed 2 bases at V and 7 bases at J, with 15 bases between.